The clone carrying this TCR beta chain was detected only a few times. A much more abundant neighbour one base away suggests this may be a read error. The CDR3 sequence is 13 residues long. Per the germline V gene, CDR1 is SGHAT and CDR2 is FQNNGV. With 1 base clipped from V and 7 bases from J, the junction kept 3 bases outside the gene matches. This specimen comes from a study of T cells in Graves' hyperthyroidism and ophthalmopathy. Inclusion characteristics of ophthalmopathy patients comprised a Clinical Activity Score of at least 3, a NOSPECS grade of at least 4, and duration under 3 months. Amplification of TCR beta CDR3 regions used RNA as the template. The primer set for the first-round RT-PCR of the TCR CDR3 was HTBI. From the multiplex PCR reads, TCRdb called clonotypes with MiXCR, one entry per CDR3 protein. Here the sample spans about 400,000 distinct CDR3 sequences, around 15% being singletons.

V gene TRBV11-2 combines with J gene TRBJ1-1; 7 bases line up with TRBD1. Specimen: blood. The TCR sequence derives from a man aged 18-30 years with Graves' ophthalmopathy. CDR3 protein: CASSLGPGGEAFF. CDR3 bases: TGTGCCAGCAGCTTAGGCCCAGGGGGTGAAGCTTTCTTT.